Below, one TCR beta chain is given with its context. The V and J ends lost 3 bases and 7 bases, in that order; junction bases with no gene match: 10. The CDR3 extends over 14 amino acids. From germline, CDR1 is DFQATT and CDR2 SNEGSKA (reference sequence). Per the original data handling: Estimation of nucleated cell counts was performed using reference gene primer amplification. Method: immunoSEQ multiplex PCR; TCRdb's copy keeps in-frame clones and lacks some. The V and J calls and clone size are taken from that table; D and trimming were inferred from the DNA. Among 290,000 or so clones, approximately 80% were seen once, and the ten largest hold about 5%. This entry belongs to a study of blood T cell repertoires in COVID-19. The wider study: COVID-19 samples from acute and convalescent phases originated in the United States, Italy and Spain. From T cells, B-cell-depleted T cells, or PBMCs came the material, which was cDNA or gDNA.

Participants classified as exposed had met a COVID-19 case within 2 weeks before study entry. The TCR originated in a man aged 35 to 55 who had been exposed to COVID-19. V and J are TRBV20-1 and TRBJ2-7, with 9 bases matching TRBD2. Sequenced: PBMCs or T cells enriched from blood (not recorded which). The CDR3 DNA reads TGCAGTGCTAGTAGGGTAGCGGGAGTGGGGGAGCAGTACTTC. Its translation is CSASRVAGVGEQYF.